This TCR beta chain was obtained from a study of identical twins. This clonotype turned up a few times. The germline V gene has CDR1 SGHAT and CDR2 FQDESV (reference sequence). The V gene lost 10 bases and the J gene lost 3 bases, with 13 bases spanning the gap. The CDR3 loop spans 13 amino acids. Template switching (which added a universal primer site) was used, and cDNA carried unique molecular identifiers. TCRdb called the 5' RACE reads again in MiXCR, with one record for every CDR3 protein. Here the sample spans about 920,000 distinct CDR3 sequences, 9% to 15% being singletons. This same sample was also taken into another study, of yellow fever vaccine responses in identical twins. From that paper: Twins' vaccine T cell responses reportedly seemed partly convergent and partly personalized.

The clonotype was recovered from a woman aged 18-30 years in good health. The sample consisted of PBMCs. The V gene is TRBV11-1, the J gene TRBJ2-1, with a tentative D call TRBD2 (5 bases). In nucleotides, the CDR3 is TGTGCCACCGCTCGAGCGGTCTACAATGAGCAGTTCTTC. Translating it yields CATARAVYNEQFF.